The sequence of this T cell receptor (beta chain) was determined in a study of blood T cell repertoires in COVID-19. This CDR3 contains 14 residues. Germline V gives CDR1 LNHNV, CDR2 YYDKDF (reference sequence). Trimming stripped 2 bases from V and 8 bases from J, with 15 bases between. The table came from immunoSEQ multiplex PCR; TCRdb's copy has only in-frame clones and leaves some out. The sample yields tens of thousands of clones, over 85% seen once. The TCR was taken from a human donor with active COVID-19. The donor label of this sample is uncertain. Sequencing was done on a sample of peripheral blood. The chain couples TRBV15 to TRBJ1-2; D gene ambiguous. The CDR3: CATSRIQAFRGYTF. DNA of the CDR3: TGTGCCACCAGCAGAATCCAGGCGTTCCGAGGCTACACCTTC.